This TCR beta chain stems from a study of yellow fever vaccine responses in identical twins. The CDR3 totals 15 residues. Deletions cut 3 bases from V and 5 bases from J, with 14 bases between. From germline, CDR1 is KGHSH and CDR2 LQKENI. TCRdb independently ran MiXCR on the RT-PCR reads; one entry per CDR3 protein. Here the sample spans about 4,700 distinct CDR3 sequences, roughly 89% being singletons. Study-level findings and limits: It has been reported that, in twins, the vaccine T cell response seemed partly convergent and partly personalized.

This clonotype was counted a single time. Its specificity is not known. The TCR was taken from a woman under 30 who received the yellow fever vaccine. The genes are TRBV18 and TRBJ2-1; possible D gene TRBD2, 6 bases. The material sequenced was T cells from blood (PBMCs), unsorted or a sorted subset (not recorded which), taken before or after yellow fever vaccination (not recorded which). The CDR3 DNA reads as TGTGCCAGCTCACCTACCGGGACTGACAACAATGAGCAGTTCTTC. This sequence encodes CASSPTGTDNNEQFF. The variable domain in full, with the rest retrieved from reference TRBV18 and TRBJ2-1, is NAGVMQNPRHLVRRRGQEARLRCSPMKGHSHVYWYRQLPEEGLKFMVYLQKENIIDESGMPKERFSAEFPKEGPSILRIQQVVRGDSAAYFCASSPTGTDNNEQFFGPGTRLTVL.